These 4 T cell receptor beta chains share one sample of origin, sequenced in a study of OX40 agonist ivuxolimab in advanced cancers. Profiled with immunoSEQ multiplex PCR; TCRdb holds only in-frame clones, not every one. The sample has 37,000 or so clones; approximately 82% are singletons. The material sequenced was CD4+ or CD8+ T cells sorted from blood, taken in a trial of the OX40 agonist ivuxolimab. These TCRs come from an adult with an advanced solid tumor such as melanoma, head and neck, liver or kidney cancer.

This clone was picked up one time. This chain connects TRBV9 to TRBJ2-5; the match to TRBD1 covers 8 bases. J was trimmed by 5 bases and V by 4 bases; bases with no gene match: 4. Germline V gives CDR1 SGDLS, CDR2 YYNGEE. The CDR3 has 13 residues. CDR3 loop: CASSKRQGETQYF. The CDR3 DNA sequence: TGTGCCAGCAGCAAAAGACAGGGGGAGACCCAGTACTTC.

This rearrangement joins TRBV4-1 to TRBJ2-6; possible D gene TRBD1, 6 bases. V was pared by 0 bases and J by 0 bases, with 9 bases between. The CDR3 has 17 amino acids. Germline V CDR1 and CDR2: MGHRA, YSYEKL. CDR3 DNA sequence: TGCGCCAGCAGCCAAGAGGAACAGGGCTCTGGGGCCAACGTCCTGACTTTC. Its translation: CASSQEEQGSGANVLTF.

V gene TRBV9 combines with J gene TRBJ1-4; TRBD1 matches at 8 bases. V trimming: 3 bases; J trimming: 5 bases; junction bases outside the gene matches: 6. Per germline, CDR1 SGDLS and CDR2 YYNGEE. The CDR3 extends over 15 amino acids. The CDR3 reads CASSAGQGINEKLFF. As DNA, the CDR3 is TGTGCCAGCAGCGCCGGACAGGGTATAAATGAAAAACTGTTTTTT.

This clone was seen once. This chain joins TRBV28 and TRBJ1-5; D is uncertain. V dropped 3 bases and J dropped 2 bases, with 8 bases sitting between them. The CDR3 totals 14 residues. From germline, CDR1 is MDHEN and CDR2 SYDVKM. The CDR3 protein is CASSFYSRNQPQHF. CDR3 bases: TGTGCCAGCAGTTTCTACAGCCGCAATCAGCCCCAGCATTTT.